This TCR beta chain was observed in a study of shared clonotypes between healthy human individuals (dated by TCRdb to 2019 to 2021). For the wider study: The cohort comprised a couple of women and three men aged 18 to 49 years. For each donor, CD4 naive and CD4 memory were each run on three plates, CD8 naive on two plates, and CD8 memory on one plate. Blood TCR repertoires of a handful of healthy adults were deeply sequenced to estimate repertoire size and the extent of clonotype sharing between individuals. To increase sequencing depth and limit assay-specific biases, different laboratories used diverse techniques to prepare libraries and sequence TCR repertoires. Each donor's leukapheresis produced roughly between roughly 0.85 and 9 billion PBMCs.

Using the deep immunoSEQ assay, TCR CDR3 regions were amplified from genomic DNA by multiplex PCR. Genomic DNA extracted from each cell subset was distributed evenly over all wells of several immunoSEQ 96-well plates, and each plate served as one replicate. For sorted subsets, each replicate PCR was loaded with about 200 ng genomic DNA, equivalent to roughly 30,000 T cell genomes. Purified libraries were measured with a Qubit 3.0 fluorometer, size-checked on a Bioanalyzer 2100, and measured again with the KAPA Library Quantification kit. A separate single-read 150-cycle Illumina NextSeq 550 flow cell was used to sequence each immunoSEQ 96-well plate. The authors processed their data as follows. The immunoSEQ output contained only junctional sequences without quality scores, so filtering could not match that applied to full-length reads. Sequences were annotated with PyIR, a Python wrapper for IgBLAST v1.9, and V/J genes and CDR3 were assigned using IMGT germline references. Reads were removed for weak V/J assignments (E-value above 1e-6), missing CDR3, stop codons, out-of-frame junctions, or ambiguous translated residues. V3J clonotypes were defined as sequences sharing the same inferred V gene, J gene, and CDR3 amino acid sequence. The percentage overlap between two repertoires was calculated by dividing the number of shared unique clonotypes by the size of the smaller repertoire. Richness of each repertoire was evaluated using RTK rarefaction, the Chao1 estimator, and Recon v2.1 estimates of unobserved clonotypes. For all TCRbeta clonotypes obtained by the gDNA method from several donors, generation probabilities were computed with OLGA. TCRdb holds this immuneACCESS table with in-frame rearrangements only. Some clones are missing; in checked studies, unresolved V genes explain under half, and the rest has no known cause. Clonal size and the V and J genes are those of that table, whereas D and trimming came from the DNA. This sample comprises a few million clones, roughly 93% of them detected only once. The ten largest clones represent 1.5% to 2% of the sample.

As to this clone: The antigen it recognizes is unknown. There are no base qualities to consult, and no much larger clone falls within one base.

Summary of the overall study and its limitations: Even with the large sequencing depth, rarefaction of the sorted-subset datasets indicated that sequencing was incomplete. Based on pairwise subsampling, the degree of clonotype sharing among donors was expected to be affected by sequencing depth. Compared with non-shared clonotypes, clonotypes shared by all four sorted-subset donors had higher generation probabilities. The genetic and exposure-history diversity represented was limited by the small number of donors. Naive subsets generally had larger estimated clonotype richness than memory subsets. Sampling was restricted to blood, and TCR repertoires in tissue are likely to differ from TCR repertoires in blood. Across a handful of donors, about 5% of naive CD4, 3% to 3.5% of naive CD8, under 2.5% of memory CD4, and 0.4% of memory CD8 clonotypes were shared.

For the CD8 naive samples, CD45RO-negative cells were positively selected for CCR7, yielding a CD45RA+CCR7+ population from which TemRA cells were excluded. Donors were healthy HIV-negative adults with no recently reported acute infections or vaccinations. Every donor was a Caucasian adult living in Nashville, Tennessee, USA. Blood was obtained by leukapheresis, after which PBMCs were separated by Ficoll-Histopaque density gradient centrifugation and cryopreserved in liquid nitrogen vapor phase. Purity and quantity of every magnetically sorted T cell population were checked by analytical flow cytometry. From each sorted fraction, genomic DNA was isolated and quantified by UV absorbance on a Nanodrop 2000c. V sheds 6 bases and J sheds 0 bases, leaving 15 bases between their ends. CDR1 and CDR2, per the germline V gene (reference sequence), are MNHEY and SMNVEV. Taken from cysteine to phenylalanine, the CDR3 has 16 residues. The read is trimmed to its CDR3 DNA, 48 bases read in frame from base 1.

The receptor was isolated from a man aged 18 to 35 in good health. Some clones in this sample may be carry-over from other donors' samples. Source material: naive CD8+ T cells from PBMCs. The meaning of the sample's cell subset or site label: CD45RA+CCR7+. The rearrangement joined TRBV27 to TRBJ2-1, with a tentative D gene TRBD2 over 5 matching bases. The DNA sequence is given as TGTGCCAGCAGAGTGTTTCGGGCGGGCTCCTACAATGAGCAGTTCTTC. Translation gives CASRVFRAGSYNEQFF.